This T cell receptor (beta chain) is drawn from a study of shared clonotypes between healthy human individuals. Study-level results: Researchers sampled only blood; tissue repertoires likely differ.

As regards this clone: Its target is unknown.

The donors were adults (healthy and HIV-negative) with no recent acute infections or vaccinations. A deep-level run was used for the assay. Generated by immunoSEQ multiplex PCR, the TCRdb table keeps only in-frame clones and is missing some. Among about 690,000 clones listed, 90% were seen once. The receptor's source is a man aged 18 to 30 in good health. Some clones in this sample may be carry-over from other donors' samples. The sample taken for sequencing was memory CD8+ T cells from PBMCs. Described subset: CD45RO+ cells pooled with CCR7-negative TemRA cells.

The CDR3 DNA reads TGTGCCAGCAGCCCCCGGACAGCCCCTGACTCCTACGAGCAGTACTTC. Translating it yields CASSPRTAPDSYEQYF. V gene TRBV7-9 combines with J gene TRBJ2-7, with D maybe TRBD1 (6 bases). Trimming stripped 5 bases from V and 0 bases from J, with 17 bases between. Germline values: CDR1 SEHNR, CDR2 FQNEAQ (reference sequence). The CDR3 loop spans 16 amino acids. Full variable domain (remainder filled in from reference TRBV7-9 and TRBJ2-7): DTGVSQNPRHKITKRGQNVTFRCDPISEHNRLYWYRQTLGQGPEFLTYFQNEAQLEKSRLLSDRFSAERPKGSFSTLEIQRTEQGDSAMYLCASSPRTAPDSYEQYFGPGTRLTVT.